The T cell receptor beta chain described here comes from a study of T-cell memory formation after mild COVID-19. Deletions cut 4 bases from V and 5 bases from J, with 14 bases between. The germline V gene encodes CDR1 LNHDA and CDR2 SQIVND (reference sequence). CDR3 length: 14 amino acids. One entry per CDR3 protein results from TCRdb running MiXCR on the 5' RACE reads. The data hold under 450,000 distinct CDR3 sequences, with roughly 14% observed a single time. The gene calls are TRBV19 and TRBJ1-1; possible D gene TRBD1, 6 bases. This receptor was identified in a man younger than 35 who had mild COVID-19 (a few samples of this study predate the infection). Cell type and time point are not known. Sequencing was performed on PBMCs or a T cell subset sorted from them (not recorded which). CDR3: CASSTRRGRTEAFF. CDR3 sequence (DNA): TGTGCCAGTAGTACCCGGAGGGGGAGGACTGAAGCTTTCTTT. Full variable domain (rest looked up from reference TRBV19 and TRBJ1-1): DGGITQSPKYLFRKEGQNVTLSCEQNLNHDAMYWYRQDPGQGLRLIYYSQIVNDFQKGDIAEGYSVSREKKESFPLTVTSAQKNPTAFYLCASSTRRGRTEAFFGQGTRLTVV.